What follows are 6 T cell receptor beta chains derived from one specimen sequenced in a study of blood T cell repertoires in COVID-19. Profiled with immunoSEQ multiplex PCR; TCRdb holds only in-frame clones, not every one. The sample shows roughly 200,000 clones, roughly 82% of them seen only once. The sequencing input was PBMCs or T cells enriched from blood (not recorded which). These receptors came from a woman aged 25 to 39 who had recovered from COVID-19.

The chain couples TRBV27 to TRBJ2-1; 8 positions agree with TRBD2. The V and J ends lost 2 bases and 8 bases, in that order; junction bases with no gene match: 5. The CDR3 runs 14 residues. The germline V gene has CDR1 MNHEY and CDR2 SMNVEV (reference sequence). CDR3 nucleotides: TGTGCCAGCAGTTTAAGCGGGAGTATAGATGAGCAGTTCTTC. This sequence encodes CASSLSGSIDEQFF.

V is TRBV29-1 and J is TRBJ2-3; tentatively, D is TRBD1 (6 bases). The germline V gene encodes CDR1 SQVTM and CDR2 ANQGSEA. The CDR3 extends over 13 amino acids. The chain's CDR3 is CTMTTGRTDTQYF. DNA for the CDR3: TGCACCATGACCACAGGGCGCACAGATACGCAGTATTTT.

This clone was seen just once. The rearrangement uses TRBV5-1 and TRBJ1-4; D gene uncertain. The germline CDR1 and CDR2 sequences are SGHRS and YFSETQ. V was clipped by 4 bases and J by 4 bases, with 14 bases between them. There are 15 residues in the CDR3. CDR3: CASSTAGEVNEKLFF. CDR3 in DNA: TGCGCCAGCAGCACAGCAGGCGAAGTTAATGAAAAACTGTTTTTT.

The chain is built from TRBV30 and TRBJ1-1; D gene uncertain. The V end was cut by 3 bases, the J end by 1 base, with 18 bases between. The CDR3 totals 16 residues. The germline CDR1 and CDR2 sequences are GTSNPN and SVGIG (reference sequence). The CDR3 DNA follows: TGTGCCTGGAGGCCCCACACAGTTATGGGGAACACTGAAGCTTTCTTT. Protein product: CAWRPHTVMGNTEAFF.

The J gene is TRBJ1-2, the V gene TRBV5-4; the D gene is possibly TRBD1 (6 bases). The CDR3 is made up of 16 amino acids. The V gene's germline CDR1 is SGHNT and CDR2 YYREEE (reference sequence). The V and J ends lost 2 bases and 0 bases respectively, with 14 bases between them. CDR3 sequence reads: CASSFWNRQANYGYTF. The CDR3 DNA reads TGTGCCAGCAGCTTCTGGAACCGACAGGCTAACTATGGCTACACCTTC.

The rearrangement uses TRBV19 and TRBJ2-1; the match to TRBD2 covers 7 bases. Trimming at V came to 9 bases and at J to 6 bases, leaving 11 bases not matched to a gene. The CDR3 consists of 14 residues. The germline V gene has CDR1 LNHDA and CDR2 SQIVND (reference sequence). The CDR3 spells CASTPGGPSNEQFF. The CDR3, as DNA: TGTGCCAGCACTCCGGGAGGACCCAGCAATGAGCAGTTCTTC.